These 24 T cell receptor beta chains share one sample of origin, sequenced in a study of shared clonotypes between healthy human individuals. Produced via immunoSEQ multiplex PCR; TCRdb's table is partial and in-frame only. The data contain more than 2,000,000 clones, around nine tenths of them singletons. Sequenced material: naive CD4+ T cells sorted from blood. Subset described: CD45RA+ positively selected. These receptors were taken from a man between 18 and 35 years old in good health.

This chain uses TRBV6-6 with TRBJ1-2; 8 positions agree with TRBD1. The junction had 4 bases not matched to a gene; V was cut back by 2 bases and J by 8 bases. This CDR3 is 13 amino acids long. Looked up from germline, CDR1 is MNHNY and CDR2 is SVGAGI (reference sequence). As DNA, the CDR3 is TGTGCCAGCAGTTACGGAGGACAGGGAGGCTACACCTTC. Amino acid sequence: CASSYGGQGGYTF.

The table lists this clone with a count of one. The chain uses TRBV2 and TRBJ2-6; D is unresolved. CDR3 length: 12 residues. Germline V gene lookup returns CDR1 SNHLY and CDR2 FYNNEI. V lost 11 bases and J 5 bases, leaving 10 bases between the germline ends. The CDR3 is CASRIWANVLTF. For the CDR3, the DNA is TGTGCCTCTAGGATCTGGGCCAACGTCCTGACTTTC.

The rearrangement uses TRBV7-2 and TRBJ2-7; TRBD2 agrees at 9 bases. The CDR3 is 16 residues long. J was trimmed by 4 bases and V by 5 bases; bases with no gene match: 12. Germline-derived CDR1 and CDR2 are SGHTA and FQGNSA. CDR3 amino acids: CASSLNSGSGSYEQYF. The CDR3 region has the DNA TGTGCCAGCAGCCTAAATAGCGGGAGTGGTTCTTACGAGCAGTACTTC.

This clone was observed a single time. The CDR3 reads CASSLALGDSQYF. CDR3 DNA: TGTGCCAGCAGCTTAGCCTTGGGGGACTCGCAGTATTTT. V is TRBV7-6 and J is TRBJ2-3; tentatively, D is TRBD2 (6 bases). The CDR3 runs 13 residues. V was cut by 0 bases and J by 10 bases, with 11 bases left in between. Looked up from germline, CDR1 is SGHVS and CDR2 is FNYEAQ.

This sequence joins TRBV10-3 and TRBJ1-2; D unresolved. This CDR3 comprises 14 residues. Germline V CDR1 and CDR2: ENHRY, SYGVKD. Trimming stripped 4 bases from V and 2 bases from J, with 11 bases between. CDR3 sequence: CAISALSDNYGYTF. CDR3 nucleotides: TGTGCCATCAGTGCCTTGTCGGACAACTATGGCTACACCTTC.

CDR3 sequence: CASSAIMYNEQFF. In DNA form, the CDR3 reads TGTGCCAGCAGCGCCATAATGTACAATGAGCAGTTCTTC. The chain recombines TRBV7-2 with TRBJ2-1; D gene ambiguous. CDR3 length: 13 residues. Germline V CDR1 and CDR2: SGHTA, FQGNSA. With 5 bases removed from V and 4 bases from J, the gap between germline ends came to 9 bases.

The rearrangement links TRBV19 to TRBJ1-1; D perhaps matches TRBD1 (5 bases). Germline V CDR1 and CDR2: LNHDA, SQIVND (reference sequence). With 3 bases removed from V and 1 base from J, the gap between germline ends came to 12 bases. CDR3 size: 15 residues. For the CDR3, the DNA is TGTGCCAGTAGTATGGAGAGGGGCCGGAACACTGAAGCTTTCTTT. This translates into CASSMERGRNTEAFF.

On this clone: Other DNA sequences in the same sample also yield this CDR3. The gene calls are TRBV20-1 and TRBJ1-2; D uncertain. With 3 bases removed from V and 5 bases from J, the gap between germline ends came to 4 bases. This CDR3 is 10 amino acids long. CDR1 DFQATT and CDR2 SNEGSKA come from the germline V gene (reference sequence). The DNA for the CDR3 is TGCAGTGCTAGGGATTATGGCTACACCTTC. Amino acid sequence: CSARDYGYTF.

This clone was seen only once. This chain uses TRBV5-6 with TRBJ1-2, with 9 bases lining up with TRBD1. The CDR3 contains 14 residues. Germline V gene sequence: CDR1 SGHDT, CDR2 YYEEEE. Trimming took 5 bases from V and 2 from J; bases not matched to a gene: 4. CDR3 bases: TGTGCCAGCAGACGGACAGGGGCGAACTATGGCTACACCTTC. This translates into CASRRTGANYGYTF.

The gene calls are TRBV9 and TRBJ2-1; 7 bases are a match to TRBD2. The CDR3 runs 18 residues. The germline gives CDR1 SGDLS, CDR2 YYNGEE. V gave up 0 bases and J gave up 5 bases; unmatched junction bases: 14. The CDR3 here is CASSVAPGGDSGHNEQFF. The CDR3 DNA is TGTGCCAGCAGCGTAGCCCCGGGAGGTGATAGCGGGCACAATGAGCAGTTCTTC. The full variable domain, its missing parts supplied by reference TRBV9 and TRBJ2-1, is DSGVTQTPKHLITATGQRVTLRCSPRSGDLSVYWYQQSLDQGLQFLIQYYNGEERAKGNILERFSAQQFPDLHSELNLSSLELGDSALYFCASSVAPGGDSGHNEQFFGPGTRLTVL.

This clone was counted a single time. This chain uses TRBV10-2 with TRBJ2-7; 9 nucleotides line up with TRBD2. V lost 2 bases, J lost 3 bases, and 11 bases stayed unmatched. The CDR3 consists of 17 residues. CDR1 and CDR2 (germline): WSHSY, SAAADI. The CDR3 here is CASSERAMLAGYYEQYF. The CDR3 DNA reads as TGCGCCAGCAGTGAGAGGGCCATGCTAGCGGGGTACTACGAGCAGTACTTC.

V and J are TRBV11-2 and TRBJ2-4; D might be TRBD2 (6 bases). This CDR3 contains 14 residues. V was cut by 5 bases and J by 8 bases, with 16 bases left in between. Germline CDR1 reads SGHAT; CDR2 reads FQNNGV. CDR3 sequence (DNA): TGTGCCAGCAGCATAACGGGAGCTCGGGACATTCAGTACTTC. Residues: CASSITGARDIQYF. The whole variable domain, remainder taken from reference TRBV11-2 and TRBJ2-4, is EAGVAQSPRYKIIEKRQSVAFWCNPISGHATLYWYQQILGQGPKLLIQFQNNGVVDDSQLPKDRFSAERLKGVDSTLKIQPAKLEDSAVYLCASSITGARDIQYFGAGTRLSVL.

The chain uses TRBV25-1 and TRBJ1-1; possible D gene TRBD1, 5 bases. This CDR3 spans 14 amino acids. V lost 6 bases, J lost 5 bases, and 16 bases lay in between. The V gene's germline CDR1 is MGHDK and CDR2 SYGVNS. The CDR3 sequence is CASRWGLGGTEAFF. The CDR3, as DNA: TGTGCCAGCAGATGGGGACTCGGAGGAACTGAAGCTTTCTTT. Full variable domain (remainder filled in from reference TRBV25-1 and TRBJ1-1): EADIYQTPRYLVIGTGKKITLECSQTMGHDKMYWYQQDPGMELHLIHYSYGVNSTEKGDLSSESTVSRIRTEHFPLTLESARPSHTSQYLCASRWGLGGTEAFFGQGTRLTVV.

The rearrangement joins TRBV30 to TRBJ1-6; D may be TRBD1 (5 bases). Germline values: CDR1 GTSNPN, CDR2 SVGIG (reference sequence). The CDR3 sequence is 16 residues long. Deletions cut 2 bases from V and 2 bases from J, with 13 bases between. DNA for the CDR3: TGTGCCTGGAGTAGGCAGGGTGGGGCCTATAATTCACCCCTCCACTTT. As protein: CAWSRQGGAYNSPLHF.

This CDR3 reads CASSLPFEGPYEQYF. In DNA form, the CDR3 reads TGTGCCAGCAGCTTACCCTTCGAAGGTCCCTACGAGCAGTACTTC. The genes are TRBV11-2 and TRBJ2-7; no reliable D call. The length of the CDR3 is 15 residues. The germline V gene encodes CDR1 SGHAT and CDR2 FQNNGV. Trimming took 2 bases from V and 2 from J, leaving 13 bases between them.

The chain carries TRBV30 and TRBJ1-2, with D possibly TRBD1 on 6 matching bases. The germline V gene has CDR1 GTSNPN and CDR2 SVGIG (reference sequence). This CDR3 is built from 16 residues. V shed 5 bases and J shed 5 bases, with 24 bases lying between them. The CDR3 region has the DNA TGTGCCTGGTCTTTACCCGTCTGGGACACTTTATATGGCTACACCTTC. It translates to CAWSLPVWDTLYGYTF.

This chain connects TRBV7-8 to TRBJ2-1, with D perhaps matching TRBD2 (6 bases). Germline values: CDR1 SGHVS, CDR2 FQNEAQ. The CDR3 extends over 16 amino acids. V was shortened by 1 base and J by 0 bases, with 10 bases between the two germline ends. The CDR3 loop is CASSLGRGRSYNEQFF. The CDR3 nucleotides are TGTGCCAGCAGCTTAGGGCGGGGTCGCTCCTACAATGAGCAGTTCTTC.

The CDR3 reads CASSQDTGGNYGYTF. DNA for the CDR3: TGCGCCAGCAGCCAAGATACAGGGGGTAACTATGGCTACACCTTC. This chain links TRBV4-3 with TRBJ1-2, with 8 bases aligning to TRBD1. The CDR3 extends over 15 amino acids. Germline V gives CDR1 LGHNA, CDR2 YSLEER. The V and J ends lost 0 bases and 1 base, in that order; junction bases with no gene match: 1.

The chain's CDR3 is CATSRVNGGELFF. The CDR3 region has the DNA TGTGCCACCAGCAGAGTAAACGGCGGGGAGCTGTTTTTT. The chain joins TRBV15 to TRBJ2-2, with unresolved D. V lost 1 base to trimming and J lost 7 bases, with 7 bases between them. The germline gives CDR1 LNHNV, CDR2 YYDKDF (reference sequence). The CDR3 spans 13 residues.

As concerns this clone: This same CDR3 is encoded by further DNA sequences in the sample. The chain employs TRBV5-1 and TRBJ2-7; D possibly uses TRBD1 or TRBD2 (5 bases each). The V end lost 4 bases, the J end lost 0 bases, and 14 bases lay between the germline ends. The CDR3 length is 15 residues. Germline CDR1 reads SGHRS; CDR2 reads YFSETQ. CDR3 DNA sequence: TGCGCCAGCAGCCTCGACCCAGGGAGCTCCTACGAGCAGTACTTC. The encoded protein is CASSLDPGSSYEQYF.

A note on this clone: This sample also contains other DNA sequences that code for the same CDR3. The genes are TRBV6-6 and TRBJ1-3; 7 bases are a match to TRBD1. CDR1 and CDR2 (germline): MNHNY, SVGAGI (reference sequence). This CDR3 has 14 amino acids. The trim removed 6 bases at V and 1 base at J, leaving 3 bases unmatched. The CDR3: CASSAGGSGNTIYF. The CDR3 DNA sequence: TGTGCCAGCAGCGCAGGGGGTTCTGGAAACACCATATATTTT.

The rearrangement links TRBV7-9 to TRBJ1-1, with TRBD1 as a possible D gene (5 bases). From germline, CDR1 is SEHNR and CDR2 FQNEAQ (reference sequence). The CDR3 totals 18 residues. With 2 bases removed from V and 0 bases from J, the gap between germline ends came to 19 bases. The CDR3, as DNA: TGTGCCAGCAGCTTACATGGGGGTAAAGCTCTGATGAACACTGAAGCTTTCTTT. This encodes CASSLHGGKALMNTEAFF.

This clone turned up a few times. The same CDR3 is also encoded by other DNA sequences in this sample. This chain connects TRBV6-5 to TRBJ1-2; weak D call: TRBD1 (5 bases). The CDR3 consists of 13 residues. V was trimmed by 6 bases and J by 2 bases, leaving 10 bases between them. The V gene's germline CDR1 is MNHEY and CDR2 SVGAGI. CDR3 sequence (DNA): TGTGCCAGCAGCCTAGACAGCAACTATGGCTACACCTTC. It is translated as CASSLDSNYGYTF.

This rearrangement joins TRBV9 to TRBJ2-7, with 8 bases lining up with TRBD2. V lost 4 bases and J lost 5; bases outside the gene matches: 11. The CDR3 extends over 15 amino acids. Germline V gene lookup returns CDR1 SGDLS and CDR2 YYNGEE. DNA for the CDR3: TGTGCCAGCAGCACCTCAGCGGGAGATATCGACGAGCAGTACTTC. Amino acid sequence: CASSTSAGDIDEQYF.